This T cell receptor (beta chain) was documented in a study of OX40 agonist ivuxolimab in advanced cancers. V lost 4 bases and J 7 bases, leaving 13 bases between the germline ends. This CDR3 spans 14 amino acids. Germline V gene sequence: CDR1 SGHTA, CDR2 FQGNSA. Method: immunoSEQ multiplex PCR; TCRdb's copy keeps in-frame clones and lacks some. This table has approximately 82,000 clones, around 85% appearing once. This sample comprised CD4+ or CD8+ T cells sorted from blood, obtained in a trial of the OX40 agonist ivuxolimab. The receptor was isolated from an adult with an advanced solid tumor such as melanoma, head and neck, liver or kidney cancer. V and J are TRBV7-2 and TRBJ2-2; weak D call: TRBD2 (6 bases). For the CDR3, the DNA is TGTGCCAGCAGCTCTCTAGCGAGGGGCGGGGAGCTGTTTTTT. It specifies CASSSLARGGELFF.